This T cell receptor (beta chain) was recovered during a study of Ad26.COV2.S vaccination and SARS-CoV-2 variants. Study at large: Trial arm assignment for the donor was COV1001 Ad26.COV2.S. Each vaccinee took Ad26.COV2.S intramuscularly, once or twice 56 days apart.

Treatment: some 19 received Ad26.COV2.S at low or high dose, single or two shots; about 5 received placebo; per-sample allocation not given. After the first vaccine or placebo injection, samples were drawn on day 63. Donation was by an adult aged 18-55 years who was in Boston. V was clipped by 3 bases and J by 2 bases, with 13 bases between them. Germline-derived CDR1 and CDR2 are KGHSH and LQKENI. The CDR3 has 15 residues. Comment on this clone: The same CDR3 arises from other DNA sequences in this sample as well.

Produced via immunoSEQ multiplex PCR; TCRdb's table is partial and in-frame only. In the table there are just under 250,000 clones, roughly 90% of which are singletons. The sequences come from peripheral blood, collected in a trial of Ad26.COV2.S vaccine versus placebo. The J gene is TRBJ1-1, the V gene TRBV18; perhaps TRBD1 as D (5 bases). This sequence originates from a person aged 18 to 65 who received the Ad26.COV2.S COVID-19 vaccine or a placebo. Here the CDR3 DNA reads TGTGCCAGCTCACCTCTGGGGGGAAGCAACACTGAAGCTTTCTTT. Translated: CASSPLGGSNTEAFF.